These T cell receptor beta chains were read from a single sample in a study of STAT3 mutations in large granular lymphocyte leukemia. Assay: immunoSEQ multiplex PCR; the TCRdb copy retains only in-frame clones and omits some. Among approximately 42,000 clones listed, roughly 81% were seen once. Specimen: PBMCs. These receptor sequences come from a human donor with T large granular lymphocyte leukemia. Some clones in this sample may be carry-over from other donors' samples. Each CDR3 is given with its conserved first and last residue. D genes are given only for firm matches. Rows may omit the clone size; those that give it use once, few, many or a size class.

TRBD2	-	TRBJ2-1	TRBV29-1	TGCAGCGTTGGAAGCGGGGGGGCCTCTGAGCAGTTCTTC	CSVGSGGASEQFF
-	-	TRBJ1-2	TRBV10-3	TGTGCCATCAGTGACCGGGGCCCTACCTATGGCTACACCTTC	CAISDRGPTYGYTF
TRBD1	-	TRBJ1-5	TRBV4-2	TGTGCCAGCAGCCAAGGGGACAGGGATAGCAATCAGCCCCAGCATTTT	CASSQGDRDSNQPQHF
-	few	TRBJ1-6	TRBV10-3	TGTGCCATCAGTGTGACAACGGGATATAATTCACCCCTCCACTTT	CAISVTTGYNSPLHF
-	-	TRBJ1-6	TRBV6-5	TGTGCCAGCAGTCCCGATACAGGGCATTCACCCCTCCACTTT	CASSPDTGHSPLHF
-	-	TRBJ2-7	TRBV14	TGTGCCAGCAGCCAAGGCTACGAGCAGTACTTC	CASSQGYEQYF
-	-	TRBJ2-7	TRBV27	TGTGCCAGCAGTTCGGCCAGGGAGCAGTACTTC	CASSSAREQYF
-	-	TRBJ1-1	TRBV27	TGTGCCAGCAGTTTCGGAAACAGGATGAACACTGAAGCTTTCTTT	CASSFGNRMNTEAFF
TRBD1	-	TRBJ1-4	TRBV4-2	TGTGCCAGCAGCCGAGGGGGCGCGGGTGAAAAACTGTTTTTT	CASSRGGAGEKLFF
-	few	TRBJ1-5	TRBV7-2	TGTGCCAGCAGCTTAGCGGGCTCTCAGCCCCAGCATTTT	CASSLAGSQPQHF
TRBD2	-	TRBJ2-3	TRBV7-2	TGTGCCAGCAGCTTAGTCAGCGGACTAGCGTGGTATTTT	CASSLVSGLAWYF
-	few	TRBJ2-3	TRBV4-2	TGTGCCAGCAGCCAGGCCCTTGGGGGGACAGATACGCAGTATTTT	CASSQALGGTDTQYF
-	-	TRBJ2-7	TRBV5-4	TGTGCCAGCAACCTGGTAGGGGTCAACGAGCAGTACTTC	CASNLVGVNEQYF
-	-	TRBJ2-6	TRBV14	TGTGCCAGCAGCCGGCTTGGCGCTGGGGCCAACGTCCTGACTTTC	CASSRLGAGANVLTF
-	-	TRBJ1-1	TRBV6-5	TGTGCCAGCAGCTCGGGGGTTCGGGCTGAAGCTTTCTTT	CASSSGVRAEAFF
-	-	TRBJ1-1	TRBV14	TGTGCCAGCAGCCAAGTTCGGGGGACTGAAGCTTTCTTT	CASSQVRGTEAFF
TRBD1	-	TRBJ1-3	TRBV7-2	TGTGCCAGCAGCTCGGACAGGGGATACAACACCATATATTTT	CASSSDRGYNTIYF
-	few	TRBJ1-6	TRBV4-3	TGCGCCAGCAGCCAAGATATCGTGAGTTCACCCCTCCACTTT	CASSQDIVSSPLHF
TRBD1	-	TRBJ1-1	TRBV30	TGTGCCTGGACGGACAGGCGGAGCACTGAAGCTTTCTTT	CAWTDRRSTEAFF
-	-	TRBJ2-3	TRBV28	TGTGCCAGCAGTTTGATTGATTGGGCAGGTCGAAGCACAGATACGCAGTATTTT	CASSLIDWAGRSTDTQYF
-	once	TRBJ1-2	TRBV5-6	TGTGCCAGCAGCCTGAGAACCTCGACTAGGCCGGCGGACTACACCTTC	CASSLRTSTRPADYTF
-	-	TRBJ1-6	TRBV19	TGTGCCAGTAGTTCTCTCGTTAATTCACCCCTCCACTTT	CASSSLVNSPLHF
-	-	TRBJ1-2	TRBV18	TGTGCCAGCTCACCAGCAGGCGAAGGCTATGGCTACACCTTC	CASSPAGEGYGYTF
-	few	TRBJ2-1	TRBV11-2	TGTGCCAGCAGCTACCCCCCCGAGGGCACCAATTCGTTCTTC	CASSYPPEGTNSFF
-	-	TRBJ1-4	TRBV4-1	TGCGCCAGCAGCCGAGACAGCGAAAAACTGTTTTTT	CASSRDSEKLFF